Below are 15 T cell receptor beta chains sequenced from a single sample in a study of shared clonotypes between healthy human individuals. Using immunoSEQ multiplex PCR, the repertoire was profiled, and TCRdb retains in-frame clones only, with some absent. Here the sample spans 2 million to 2.5 million clones, 80% to 95% being singletons. Sequencing input: naive CD4+ T cells from PBMCs. This sample's subset: CD45RA+ positively selected. These receptors all come from a man aged 18 to 30 in good health. Some clones in this sample may be carry-over from other donors' samples.

J is TRBJ2-3 and V is TRBV2; 12 positions agree with TRBD2. The CDR3 covers 16 residues. The germline gives CDR1 SNHLY, CDR2 FYNNEI. Trimming at V came to 5 bases and at J to 1 base, leaving 4 bases not matched to a gene. The CDR3 here is CASSSLAGGGTDTQYF. The CDR3 nucleotides read TGTGCCAGCAGTTCCCTAGCGGGAGGGGGCACAGATACGCAGTATTTT.

Worth noting for this clone: Other DNA sequences within the sample encode an identical CDR3. The chain recombines TRBV18 with TRBJ1-1, with D possibly matching TRBD1 (5 bases). Trimming stripped 3 bases from V and 0 bases from J, with 5 bases between. CDR1 is KGHSH and CDR2 is LQKENI in the germline V gene. The CDR3 covers 13 residues. The CDR3, as DNA: TGTGCCAGCTCACCGGGGCTGAACACTGAAGCTTTCTTT. This codes for CASSPGLNTEAFF. Full variable domain (outside the CDR3, taken from reference TRBV18 and TRBJ1-1): NAGVMQNPRHLVRRRGQEARLRCSPMKGHSHVYWYRQLPEEGLKFMVYLQKENIIDESGMPKERFSAEFPKEGPSILRIQQVVRGDSAAYFCASSPGLNTEAFFGQGTRLTVV.

This clone was observed a handful of times. This sample includes further DNA sequences coding for the same CDR3. The chain links TRBV28 to TRBJ1-5, with unresolved D. This CDR3 is 12 amino acids long. V dropped 5 bases and J dropped 6 bases, with 8 bases sitting between them. Per germline, CDR1 MDHEN and CDR2 SYDVKM. The CDR3 spells CASSLGGQPQHF. Here the CDR3 DNA reads TGTGCCAGCAGTCTCGGAGGTCAGCCCCAGCATTTT.

This chain uses TRBV5-1 with TRBJ2-1; 11 bases fit TRBD1. CDR3 length: 16 amino acids. Per the germline V gene, CDR1 is SGHRS and CDR2 is YFSETQ. Unmatched junction bases numbered 10, after V lost 5 bases and J lost 6 bases. CDR3 bases: TGCGCCAGCAGTGAGAACTCCGGGACAGGGGGCAATGAGCAGTTCTTC. Residues: CASSENSGTGGNEQFF.

This sequence joins TRBV6-5 and TRBJ1-3, with D tentatively TRBD1 (6 bases). The CDR3 is 15 amino acids. Germline V gives CDR1 MNHEY, CDR2 SVGAGI. Trimming stripped 6 bases from V and 0 bases from J, with 12 bases between. CDR3 nucleotides: TGTGCCAGCAGCAGGACAGCCGACTCTGGAAACACCATATATTTT. Translating it yields CASSRTADSGNTIYF.

The sample holds many counts of this clone. Here the CDR3 reads CASSSQTQGETFF. The CDR3, as DNA: TGTGCCAGCAGCTCCCAAACACAGGGGGAGACTTTCTTT. This chain connects TRBV11-1 to TRBJ1-1, with 8 bases matching TRBD1. The CDR3 consists of 13 residues. From germline, CDR1 is SGHAT and CDR2 FQDESV (reference sequence). The V and J ends lost 4 bases and 12 bases, in that order; junction bases with no gene match: 10. Based on the CDR3 plus reference TRBV11-1 and TRBJ1-1, the full variable domain is EAEVAQSPRYKITEKSQAVAFWCDPISGHATLYWYRQILGQGPELLVQFQDESVVDDSQLPKDRFSAERLKGVDSTLKIQPAELGDSAMYLCASSSQTQGETFFGQGTRLTVV.

This rearrangement joins TRBV4-1 to TRBJ2-5; 7 nucleotides match TRBD1. The J segment lost 1 base and the V segment lost 2 bases, leaving 4 bases of the junction unmatched. Germline CDR1 is MGHRA and CDR2 is YSYEKL. The CDR3 totals 15 residues. The CDR3 bases are TGCGCCAGCAGCCAATCCGGGACAGCCCAAGAGACCCAGTACTTC. Its translation is CASSQSGTAQETQYF.

This clone was counted a single time. V and J are TRBV7-3 and TRBJ2-3, with TRBD2 matching 7 bases. Per the germline V gene, CDR1 is SGHTA and CDR2 is FQGTGA. The V segment lost 4 bases and the J segment 2 bases; nucleotides outside the gene matches: 3. The CDR3 runs to 14 residues. CDR3 in amino acids: CASSSGLTTDTQYF. The DNA for the CDR3 is TGTGCCAGCAGCTCGGGACTAACCACAGATACGCAGTATTTT.

The chain recombines TRBV11-2 with TRBJ2-5; 12 bases match TRBD2. The CDR3 has 15 residues. Per germline, CDR1 SGHAT and CDR2 FQNNGV. V dropped 6 bases and J dropped 5; count of bases not matched to a gene: 7. The CDR3 DNA reads as TGTGCCAGCAGACTAGCGGGAGGCAGAAGGGAGACCCAGTACTTC. This encodes CASRLAGGRRETQYF.

This clone was picked up one time. This sequence joins TRBV7-9 and TRBJ1-2; 11 bases map to TRBD1. Germline V gene lookup returns CDR1 SEHNR and CDR2 FQNEAQ (reference sequence). Losses at the gene ends were 5 bases for V and 7 bases for J; bases not matched to a gene: 12. The CDR3 is made up of 16 amino acids. The CDR3 coding sequence is TGTGCCAGCAGCACATCAACCGGGACAGGGGGTTCTGGCTACACCTTC. As protein: CASSTSTGTGGSGYTF.

This chain links TRBV7-9 with TRBJ1-2, with unresolved D. This CDR3 is built from 13 residues. From germline, CDR1 is SEHNR and CDR2 FQNEAQ (reference sequence). Trimming took off 1 base at V and 4 bases at J, with 7 bases between the two ends. CDR3 DNA: TGTGCCAGCAGCTTAGTGTCGTTCTATGGCTACACCTTC. It is translated as CASSLVSFYGYTF.

This CDR3 reads CASSLGSRENTGELFF. The CDR3 DNA follows: TGTGCCAGCAGCTTAGGGTCCAGGGAGAACACCGGGGAGCTGTTTTTT. The chain combines TRBV11-2 with TRBJ2-2; the D gene is possibly TRBD1 (5 bases). The CDR3 is 16 amino acids. Germline V gene lookup returns CDR1 SGHAT and CDR2 FQNNGV. V lost 1 base to trimming and J lost 1 base, with 10 bases between them.

As for this clone: An end of the junction does not agree with germline; a read error may underlie this. The chain has TRBV4-2 and TRBJ2-2, with 12 bases aligning to TRBD2. Per germline, CDR1 LGHNA and CDR2 YNFKEQ. CDR3 length: 19 residues. The CDR3 loop reads CASSQDPGLAGAKTGELFF. The CDR3, as DNA: TGTGCCAGCAGCCAAGATCCGGGACTAGCGGGTGCGAAGACCGGGGAGCTGTTTTTT.

The chain employs TRBV10-3 and TRBJ2-1; 10 positions match TRBD1. The V gene end was trimmed by 5 bases and the J gene end by 8 bases; junction bases not matched to a gene: 6. The CDR3 contains 14 residues. Germline V gene sequence: CDR1 ENHRY, CDR2 SYGVKD. CDR3 coding DNA: TGTGCCATCAGTACGGGACAGGGGAATGATGAGCAGTTCTTC. Translation gives CAISTGQGNDEQFF.

The genes are TRBV9 and TRBJ2-1, with 9 bases identical to TRBD2. This CDR3 region has 15 residues. With 0 bases clipped from V and 7 bases from J, the junction kept 5 bases outside the gene matches. Germline V gene data show CDR1 as SGDLS and CDR2 as YYNGEE. CDR3 nucleotides: TGTGCCAGCAGCGTAGCCGGTCTAGCGGGGAATGAGCAGTTCTTC. Its translation: CASSVAGLAGNEQFF.